A single sample gave rise to the 9 T cell receptor beta chains below, sequenced in a study of T-cell reconstitution after alpha-beta-depleted transplantation in children. TCRbeta library construction was performed incorporating unique molecular identifiers. TCRdb reprocessed the PCR reads via MiXCR and lists one record per CDR3 protein. The sample records under 750,000 distinct CDR3 sequences, 23% being singletons. This sample comprised PBMCs, mostly from graft donor cells, obtained 360 days after TCRalphabeta/CD19-depleted stem cell transplant. The receptors here all came from a boy less than two years old who had a stem cell transplant for acute myeloid leukemia, so the T cells may come from the graft donor.

V usage is TRBV15 and J usage is TRBJ2-5, with unresolved D. Between the trimmed V and J ends, which lost 1 base and 4 bases, there was a span of 7 bases. CDR1 and CDR2 (germline): LNHNV, YYDKDF (reference sequence). This CDR3 has 13 residues. DNA of the CDR3: TGTGCCACCAGCAGAGGCGAGAGAGAGACCCAGTACTTC. Protein: CATSRGERETQYF. Filled out from reference TRBV15 and TRBJ2-5, the complete variable domain reads DAMVIQNPRYQVTQFGKPVTLSCSQTLNHNVMYWYQQKSSQAPKLLFHYYDKDFNNEADTPDNFQSRRPNTSFCFLDIRSPGLGDTAMYLCATSRGERETQYFGPGTRLLVL.

This clonotype was seen a handful of times. The CDR3: CATSRVGFSYNEQFF. The CDR3, as DNA: TGTGCCACCAGCAGAGTGGGCTTCTCCTACAATGAGCAGTTCTTC. The chain uses TRBV15 and TRBJ2-1; D not certain. The CDR3 is 15 amino acids. Trimming cost V 1 base and J 0 bases, with 7 bases left between them. CDR1 and CDR2 (germline): LNHNV, YYDKDF (reference sequence).

This clonotype was observed at least ten times. The chain uses TRBV15 and TRBJ2-2; D is unresolved. The CDR3 totals 13 residues. Germline V gene data show CDR1 as LNHNV and CDR2 as YYDKDF (reference sequence). V was shortened by 0 bases and J by 5 bases, with 4 bases between the two germline ends. In nucleotides, the CDR3 is TGTGCCACCAGCAGAGAATGGACCGGGGAGCTGTTTTTT. Protein product: CATSREWTGELFF. The full variable domain, its missing parts supplied by reference TRBV15 and TRBJ2-2, is DAMVIQNPRYQVTQFGKPVTLSCSQTLNHNVMYWYQQKSSQAPKLLFHYYDKDFNNEADTPDNFQSRRPNTSFCFLDIRSPGLGDTAMYLCATSREWTGELFFGEGSRLTVL.

The chain employs TRBV5-5 and TRBJ2-1; TRBD1 is a possible D gene (6 bases). Germline CDR1 is SGHKS and CDR2 is YYEKEE (reference sequence). The V end was cut by 2 bases, the J end by 8 bases, with 14 bases between. The CDR3 covers 14 residues. This CDR3 is CASSLWQGRDEQFF. DNA for the CDR3: TGTGCCAGCAGCTTATGGCAGGGGCGCGATGAGCAGTTCTTC.

CDR3 residues: CASSRGRGDGLYGYTF. Written as DNA, the CDR3 is TGTGCCAGCAGCCGTGGACGTGGGGACGGGCTCTATGGCTACACCTTC. The rearrangement joins TRBV6-1 to TRBJ1-2, with D tentatively TRBD1 (5 bases). Germline V gene sequence: CDR1 MNHNS, CDR2 SASEGT. Trimming shortened V by 6 bases and J by 4 bases, and 21 bases separated the two germline ends. CDR3 length: 16 amino acids.

This clonotype was observed a few times. The CDR3 region is CSARGVGSQPQHF. The DNA for the CDR3 is TGCAGTGCTAGAGGAGTAGGTAGCCAGCCCCAGCATTTT. The gene calls are TRBV20-1 and TRBJ1-5; D gene ambiguous. CDR3 length: 13 amino acids. Trimming left V 1 base short and J 7 bases short, with 11 bases between. The germline CDR1 and CDR2 sequences are DFQATT and SNEGSKA (reference sequence).

This clonotype was detected ten times or more. The rearrangement joins TRBV2 to TRBJ2-3; D call uncertain. The V end lost 6 bases, the J end lost 4 bases, and 17 bases lay between the germline ends. The CDR3 extends over 15 amino acids. CDR1 is SNHLY and CDR2 is FYNNEI in the germline V gene. CDR3: CASRIETTGADTQYF. As DNA, the CDR3 is TGTGCCAGCAGAATTGAGACCACCGGAGCAGATACGCAGTATTTT.

This clonotype was seen more than once but under ten times. The chain uses TRBV4-3 and TRBJ2-2; a possible D gene is TRBD1 (6 bases). The CDR3 contains 14 residues. Trimming stripped 4 bases from V and 8 bases from J, with 14 bases between. Germline V gene sequence: CDR1 LGHNA, CDR2 YSLEER. Here the CDR3 DNA reads TGCGCCAGCAGCCCATGGGGGCTCCCGGGGGAGCTGTTTTTT. Translation gives CASSPWGLPGELFF.

The chain recombines TRBV9 with TRBJ1-3; TRBD1 aligns across 8 bases. The V gene's germline CDR1 is SGDLS and CDR2 YYNGEE. The trim removed 4 bases at V and 3 bases at J, leaving 9 bases unmatched. This CDR3 is built from 16 residues. The CDR3 sequence: CASSPTQGAVGNTIYF. In DNA form, the CDR3 reads TGTGCCAGCAGCCCGACCCAGGGGGCGGTTGGAAACACCATATATTTT.